The 27 T cell receptor beta chains given below trace back to one sample, sequenced in a study of blood T cell repertoires in COVID-19. Method: immunoSEQ multiplex PCR; TCRdb's copy keeps in-frame clones and lacks some. The data contain over 95,000 clones, about 87% of them singletons. The sample consisted of peripheral blood. These receptors were collected from a woman aged 50 to 65 with acute or convalescent COVID-19.

V and J are TRBV7-9 and TRBJ1-6; a weak D match, TRBD1 (5 bases). This CDR3 region has 16 residues. Between the trimmed V and J ends, which lost 5 bases and 6 bases, there was a span of 17 bases. Germline loops: CDR1 SEHNR, CDR2 FQNEAQ (reference sequence). The CDR3: CASSQVSGLSNSPLHF. The CDR3 nucleotides read TGTGCCAGCAGCCAAGTATCAGGGTTGAGTAATTCACCCCTCCACTTT.

V usage is TRBV7-6 and J usage is TRBJ2-1; 9 nucleotides line up with TRBD1. Trimming removed 5 bases from V and 7 bases from J; junction bases left unmatched: 12. The V gene's germline CDR1 is SGHVS and CDR2 FNYEAQ. CDR3 size: 16 residues. CDR3 amino acids: CASSHISGTGKNEQFF. The CDR3 coding sequence is TGTGCCAGCAGCCATATTTCCGGGACAGGGAAGAATGAGCAGTTCTTC. Full variable domain (remainder filled in from reference TRBV7-6 and TRBJ2-1): GAGVSQSPRYKVTKRGQDVALRCDPISGHVSLYWYRQALGQGPEFLTYFNYEAQQDKSGLPNDRFSAERPEGSISTLTIQRTEQRDSAMYRCASSHISGTGKNEQFFGPGTRLTVL.

This rearrangement joins TRBV5-5 to TRBJ2-1; possible D gene TRBD1, 5 bases. CDR3 length equals 14 residues. CDR1 and CDR2 from the germline V gene are SGHKS and YYEKEE (reference sequence). With 2 bases removed from V and 4 bases from J, the gap between germline ends came to 10 bases. CDR3 sequence: CASSLGAIYNEQFF. In DNA form, the CDR3 reads TGTGCCAGCAGCTTAGGGGCCATATACAATGAGCAGTTCTTC.

The genes are TRBV29-1 and TRBJ2-1; perhaps TRBD1 as D (6 bases). The CDR3 extends over 15 amino acids. Looked up from germline, CDR1 is SQVTM and CDR2 is ANQGSEA. V was cut by 7 bases and J by 0 bases, with 16 bases left in between. The CDR3 loop reads CSGLGHQSSYNEQFF. The CDR3 region has the DNA TGCAGCGGGCTGGGACATCAGAGCTCCTACAATGAGCAGTTCTTC.

This clone showed up just once. The chain's CDR3 is CASSYVTGQSRGNYGYTF. CDR3 DNA sequence: TGTGCCAGCAGTTATGTGACAGGGCAGTCGAGGGGAAACTATGGCTACACCTTC. V and J are TRBV28 and TRBJ1-2, with 7 bases aligning to TRBD1. The junction had 16 bases not matched to a gene; V was cut back by 4 bases and J by 2 bases. This CDR3 region has 18 residues. The germline V gene encodes CDR1 MDHEN and CDR2 SYDVKM.

This clone came up once. The CDR3 loop is CASSSTGGVSNEKLFF. DNA for the CDR3: TGTGCCAGCAGTTCGACAGGGGGGGTATCTAATGAAAAACTGTTTTTT. V gene TRBV6-5 combines with J gene TRBJ1-4, with 9 bases matching TRBD1. The CDR3 totals 16 residues. The germline CDR1 and CDR2 sequences are MNHEY and SVGAGI. Unmatched junction bases numbered 6, after V lost 4 bases and J lost 3 bases.

The chain links TRBV30 to TRBJ1-1, with a possible D match to TRBD1 (6 bases). The germline V gene encodes CDR1 GTSNPN and CDR2 SVGIG (reference sequence). The CDR3 runs to 10 residues. V dropped 7 bases and J dropped 7 bases, with 10 bases sitting between them. The CDR3 is CASHRVEAFF. The CDR3 coding sequence is TGTGCCTCTCACAGGGTTGAAGCTTTCTTT.

This clone was recorded only once. Within the sample, other DNA sequences also encode this same CDR3. This chain connects TRBV11-2 to TRBJ2-3, with 11 bases aligning to TRBD2. After removal of 3 bases from V and 4 bases from J, the junction contained 0 bases not matched to a gene. This CDR3 is 14 amino acids long. Germline-derived CDR1 and CDR2 are SGHAT and FQNNGV. Written as DNA, the CDR3 is TGTGCCAGCAGCTTGGGACTAGCGGCAGATACGCAGTATTTT. Translation: CASSLGLAADTQYF.

The chain carries TRBV10-3 and TRBJ1-2; D perhaps matches TRBD1 (6 bases). The CDR3 is made up of 14 amino acids. Trimming shortened V by 5 bases and J by 3 bases, and 13 bases separated the two germline ends. CDR1 and CDR2 (germline): ENHRY, SYGVKD. In DNA, the CDR3 is TGTGCCATCAGTCACAGGGACGAAGACTATGGCTACACCTTC. Amino acid sequence: CAISHRDEDYGYTF.

V is TRBV9 and J is TRBJ1-1; 8 nucleotides match TRBD1. Unmatched junction bases numbered 3, after V lost 3 bases and J lost 2 bases. The CDR3 extends over 14 amino acids. From germline, CDR1 is SGDLS and CDR2 YYNGEE. DNA for the CDR3: TGTGCCAGCAGCGCGGACAGGGTAAACACTGAAGCTTTCTTT. It encodes CASSADRVNTEAFF.

The chain carries TRBV25-1 and TRBJ1-1; possible D gene TRBD1, 6 bases. The CDR3 is 16 residues long. V was pared by 6 bases and J by 7 bases, with 24 bases between. Germline CDR1 and CDR2: MGHDK and SYGVNS. The CDR3 loop reads CASRVSGAKSVGEAFF. CDR3 DNA: TGTGCCAGCAGGGTCTCAGGGGCGAAGTCAGTAGGTGAAGCTTTCTTT.

V usage is TRBV14 and J usage is TRBJ1-1, with 7 bases that match TRBD1. CDR3 length: 14 residues. Germline loops: CDR1 SGHDN, CDR2 FVKESK. J gave up 4 bases and V 4 bases, and 6 bases lay outside the gene matches. CDR3 in amino acids: CASSPTYRGTEAFF. CDR3 bases: TGTGCCAGCAGCCCAACCTACAGGGGCACTGAAGCTTTCTTT.

The chain combines TRBV5-1 with TRBJ2-2; TRBD1 aligns across 9 bases. Germline trimming cut 4 bases from V and 5 bases from J; bases unmatched to any gene: 6. Germline assignment: CDR1 SGHRS and CDR2 YFSETQ. The CDR3 sequence is 15 residues long. The CDR3 nucleotides are TGCGCCAGCAGCCGCGGGACAGGGCGGACCGGGGAGCTGTTTTTT. It codes for CASSRGTGRTGELFF.

In this sample, this clone turned up once. The chain joins TRBV2 to TRBJ2-5; D ambiguous. The V end lost 6 bases, the J end lost 2 bases, and 13 bases lay between the germline ends. The CDR3 consists of 14 residues. Germline V gene sequence: CDR1 SNHLY, CDR2 FYNNEI. Written as DNA, the CDR3 is TGTGCCAGCAGAGGAGACTCGCTACAAGAGACCCAGTACTTC. It encodes CASRGDSLQETQYF. The variable domain in full, completed from reference TRBV2 and TRBJ2-5, reads EPEVTQTPSHQVTQMGQEVILRCVPISNHLYFYWYRQILGQKVEFLVSFYNNEISEKSEIFDDQFSVERPDGSNFTLKIRSTKLEDSAMYFCASRGDSLQETQYFGPGTRLLVL.

V gene TRBV6-5 combines with J gene TRBJ1-1, with D perhaps TRBD1 (5 bases). V lost 6 bases and J 3 bases, leaving 8 bases between the germline ends. CDR3 length: 12 amino acids. Germline CDR1 reads MNHEY; CDR2 reads SVGAGI. The CDR3 sequence: CASRQGYTEAFF. CDR3 sequence (DNA): TGTGCCAGCAGGCAGGGCTACACTGAAGCTTTCTTT.

This clone has only a few counts. The chain recombines TRBV18 with TRBJ1-4; 9 nucleotides align to TRBD1. V was pared by 2 bases and J by 3 bases, with 7 bases of the junction left unmatched. The CDR3 has 17 residues. The V gene's germline CDR1 is KGHSH and CDR2 LQKENI. The CDR3 DNA reads as TGTGCCAGCTCACCAATACCGACAGGGGGGCCTAATGAAAAACTGTTTTTT. Amino acid sequence: CASSPIPTGGPNEKLFF.

This chain uses TRBV13 with TRBJ1-1, with D unclear. The CDR3 is made up of 15 amino acids. In germline, CDR1 is PRHDT, CDR2 FYEKMQ (reference sequence). Deletions cut 4 bases from V and 6 bases from J, with 18 bases between. CDR3 nucleotide sequence: TGTGCCAGCAGCTCAGCTTCGGGGTCTAAGGCTGAAGCTTTCTTT. Translating gives CASSSASGSKAEAFF.

The rearrangement links TRBV29-1 to TRBJ2-7; TRBD2 aligns across 10 bases. The CDR3 has 14 residues. Germline CDR1 and CDR2: SQVTM and ANQGSEA. The V and J ends lost 1 base and 0 bases, in that order; junction bases with no gene match: 0. The CDR3 sequence is CSVEGTSGSYEQYF. Here the CDR3 DNA reads TGCAGCGTTGAAGGGACTAGCGGCTCCTACGAGCAGTACTTC.

The chain uses TRBV7-2 and TRBJ1-2, with TRBD1 matching 8 bases. Germline CDR1 SGHTA, CDR2 FQGNSA. The J segment lost 6 bases and the V segment lost 1 base, leaving 7 bases of the junction unmatched. The CDR3 is 15 residues long. Here the CDR3 DNA reads TGTGCCAGCAGCTTAGATGGGCAGGGGGCTCATGGCTACACCTTC. Its translation is CASSLDGQGAHGYTF. The full variable domain, rest sourced from reference TRBV7-2 and TRBJ1-2, is GAGVSQSPSNKVTEKGKDVELRCDPISGHTALYWYRQSLGQGLEFLIYFQGNSAPDKSGLPSDRFSAERTGGSVSTLTIQRTQQEDSAVYLCASSLDGQGAHGYTFGSGTRLTVV.

V usage is TRBV5-4 and J usage is TRBJ1-2; 9 positions match TRBD1. The CDR3 covers 16 residues. J lost 4 bases, V lost 0 bases, and 7 bases had no gene match. Germline V gene data show CDR1 as SGHNT and CDR2 as YYREEE (reference sequence). The CDR3 coding sequence is TGTGCCAGCAGCTTGGTGCGGACAGGGGACGTCTATGGCTACACCTTC. Translating gives CASSLVRTGDVYGYTF.

The rearrangement joins TRBV14 to TRBJ1-2, with D perhaps TRBD1 (6 bases). Per the germline V gene, CDR1 is SGHDN and CDR2 is FVKESK. This CDR3 region has 16 residues. The V end lost 5 bases, the J end lost 1 base, and 17 bases lay between the germline ends. This chain's CDR3 is CASSSSGQPLNYGYTF. The CDR3 DNA reads as TGTGCCAGCAGCTCCTCAGGACAGCCCCTTAACTATGGCTACACCTTC.

The J gene is TRBJ1-6, the V gene TRBV5-4, with 10 bases aligning to TRBD1. V gave up 3 bases and J gave up 7 bases; unmatched junction bases: 7. Germline values: CDR1 SGHNT, CDR2 YYREEE (reference sequence). The CDR3 contains 16 residues. Here the CDR3 reads CASSSSTGGRNSPLHF. The CDR3 DNA reads as TGTGCCAGCAGCTCATCGACAGGGGGCAGGAATTCACCCCTCCACTTT.

V gene TRBV4-2 combines with J gene TRBJ1-5; tentative D call: TRBD1 (5 bases). This CDR3 is 14 amino acids long. V lost 3 bases to trimming and J lost 2 bases, with 8 bases between them. The germline V gene encodes CDR1 LGHNA and CDR2 YNFKEQ. The CDR3 DNA reads as TGTGCCAGCAGCCACACGGGGGGCAATCAGCCCCAGCATTTT. It is translated as CASSHTGGNQPQHF.

This rearrangement joins TRBV19 to TRBJ1-6, with D uncertain. This CDR3 has 15 residues. The V and J ends lost 2 bases and 7 bases respectively, with 12 bases between them. Germline values: CDR1 LNHDA, CDR2 SQIVND (reference sequence). CDR3 coding DNA: TGTGCCAGTAGTATACTGGGCGATCGCAATTCACCCCTCCACTTT. The encoded protein is CASSILGDRNSPLHF.

V gene TRBV3-1 (or the pseudogene TRBV3-2) combines with J gene TRBJ2-1, with TRBD2 matching 14 bases. This CDR3 comprises 18 residues. J gave up 0 bases and V 5 bases, and 6 bases lay outside the gene matches. CDR1 is LGHDT, CDR2 YNNKEL, per germline (reference sequence). In DNA form, the CDR3 reads TGTGCCAGCAGCTTCGGGACTAGCGGGGGTGGCTCCTACAATGAGCAGTTCTTC. This encodes CASSFGTSGGGSYNEQFF.

This chain uses TRBV7-9 with TRBJ2-3; 9 positions match TRBD1. The germline V gene encodes CDR1 SEHNR and CDR2 FQNEAQ (reference sequence). The CDR3 is 15 residues long. Trimming removed 5 bases from V and 3 bases from J; junction bases left unmatched: 6. CDR3 loop: CASSKNRGPTDTQYF. The CDR3 DNA reads as TGTGCCAGCAGCAAGAACAGGGGGCCGACAGATACGCAGTATTTT.

The genes are TRBV5-1 and TRBJ2-2; 7 bases line up with TRBD1. The CDR3 runs 14 residues. Germline V gene data show CDR1 as SGHRS and CDR2 as YFSETQ. Losses at the gene ends were 0 bases for V and 4 bases for J; bases not matched to a gene: 0. DNA for the CDR3: TGCGCCAGCAGCTTGGCAGGGGGCACCGGGGAGCTGTTTTTT. This encodes CASSLAGGTGELFF.